This is a list of T cell receptor beta chains from one sample in a study of shared T cell receptors in the human thymus. Assay used: immunoSEQ multiplex PCR; TCRdb lists only in-frame clones, some missing. The profile shows approximately 68,000 clones, about 96% of them singletons. Sequenced material: thymocytes. The receptors come from a human donor. Each CDR3 is given with its conserved first and last residue. The order of the fields is CDR3 protein, J gene, V gene.

CASSGGITQYF	TRBJ2-3	TRBV9
CASSPRDRSILPAFF	TRBJ1-1	TRBV9
CASSQTDSYEQYF	TRBJ2-7	TRBV4-2
CASSSRLERGLYEQYF	TRBJ2-7	TRBV6-6
CASSLGWGEADPYNSYEQYF	TRBJ2-7	TRBV5-1
CASSPRGAHTDTQYF	TRBJ2-3	TRBV4-1
CASSRGPGGNQPQHF	TRBJ1-5	TRBV19
CASSTDGSYNEQFF	TRBJ2-1	TRBV2
CASTDGAEDTEAFF	TRBJ1-1	TRBV5-1
CASSERRVGEETQYF	TRBJ2-5	TRBV6-4
CASSETNRQPSSYEQYF	TRBJ2-7	TRBV25-1
CASMSIPGDEKLFF	TRBJ1-4	TRBV5-1
CATSRDGLGLSLYNEQFF	TRBJ2-1	TRBV15
CASGEGDSYEQYF	TRBJ2-7	TRBV7-8
CASSQRTALNTEAFF	TRBJ1-1	TRBV4-1